The present T cell receptor (beta chain) was sequenced within a study of blood T cells in healthy people across ages. Study details: The capture of about one barcoded beta molecule per two T cells was achieved by template switching.

With a J-beta primer mix and a sample-barcoded 5' primer, a second PCR ran about 6 to 11 cycles. TCRdb fed the 5' RACE reads into MiXCR, producing one record per CDR3 protein. Altogether 1.5 million to 2 million distinct CDR3 sequences are present, more than 35% being singletons, with the ten largest covering more than 20%. Germline V gives CDR1 SGDLS, CDR2 YYNGEE. The CDR3 loop spans 15 amino acids. The V segment lost 9 bases and the J segment 0 bases; nucleotides outside the gene matches: 5. This receptor was taken from a human donor in good health. What was sequenced was blood. V usage is TRBV9 and J usage is TRBJ2-2, with 10 bases aligning to TRBD2. The CDR3 is CAIPLAGSNTGELFF. The CDR3 DNA reads as TGTGCCATCCCACTAGCGGGATCGAACACCGGGGAGCTGTTTTTT.